These 28 T cell receptor beta chains were all obtained from the same sample, sequenced in a study of early T cells in non-severe SARS-CoV-2 infection. Via MiXCR, TCRdb re-called the 5' RACE reads, giving one row per CDR3 protein. This sample has 25,000 to 35,000 distinct CDR3 sequences, with 6% to 7.5% found just once. This specimen was whole blood, taken at baseline. Source of these receptors: an adult who was a healthcare worker with PCR-confirmed SARS-CoV-2 infection or an uninfected control (not recorded which).

The sample holds many counts of this clonotype. V and J are TRBV29-1 and TRBJ2-3; TRBD1 matches at 9 bases. Germline-derived CDR1 and CDR2 are SQVTM and ANQGSEA. The CDR3 sequence is 12 residues long. V shed 7 bases, J shed 8 bases, and the junction held 7 bases outside the gene matches. The CDR3 loop is CSGTTGGGTQYF. DNA for the CDR3: TGCAGCGGGACTACAGGGGGCGGTACGCAGTATTTT.

The table lists this clonotype with many counts. The V call is TRBV29-1, the J call TRBJ2-7; 10 bases map to TRBD1. J gave up 3 bases and V 6 bases, and 5 bases lay outside the gene matches. The CDR3 covers 13 residues. Per the germline V gene, CDR1 is SQVTM and CDR2 is ANQGSEA. The CDR3 DNA is TGCAGCGTCCGGGACAGGGGAAACTACGAGCAGTACTTC. This encodes CSVRDRGNYEQYF.

This clonotype showed up many times. The chain is built from TRBV7-9 and TRBJ1-5, with 8 bases matching TRBD1. This CDR3 comprises 14 residues. J gave up 9 bases and V 5 bases, and 9 bases lay outside the gene matches. CDR1 is SEHNR and CDR2 is FQNEAQ in the germline V gene (reference sequence). In DNA, the CDR3 is TGTGCCAGCAGCCAAGCCACAGGGGGGTCGCCCCAGCATTTT. This translates into CASSQATGGSPQHF.

This clonotype was detected many times. The chain is built from TRBV7-9 and TRBJ1-2, with no clear D. This CDR3 is built from 15 residues. CDR1 and CDR2 (germline): SEHNR, FQNEAQ (reference sequence). The V end lost 0 bases, the J end lost 4 bases, and 12 bases lay between the germline ends. CDR3 bases: TGTGCCAGCAGCTTAGCGTCTGCCTGGAGCTATGGCTACACCTTC. Translated: CASSLASAWSYGYTF.

This clonotype was counted at least ten times. The chain uses TRBV28 and TRBJ2-1, with TRBD1 matching 9 bases. Germline values: CDR1 MDHEN, CDR2 SYDVKM. V trimming: 3 bases; J trimming: 6 bases; junction bases outside the gene matches: 9. The CDR3 extends over 16 amino acids. The CDR3: CASSFPLGQGSNEQFF. CDR3 nucleotides: TGTGCCAGCAGTTTCCCGCTGGGACAGGGTTCCAATGAGCAGTTCTTC.

This clonotype was detected ten times or more. This chain connects TRBV3-1 to TRBJ2-1; TRBD2 might be the D (5 bases). Germline CDR1 LGHDT, CDR2 YNNKEL (reference sequence). V lost 5 bases and J lost 6, with 17 bases in between. CDR3 length: 15 amino acids. CDR3 sequence reads: CASSYLRLARNEQFF. As DNA, the CDR3 is TGTGCCAGCAGCTACCTCCGCCTAGCTCGCAATGAGCAGTTCTTC.

This clonotype has a count of ten or more. This chain connects TRBV28 to TRBJ2-1; 11 nucleotides match TRBD2. V dropped 6 bases and J dropped 5; count of bases not matched to a gene: 6. CDR1 and CDR2 (germline): MDHEN, SYDVKM. There are 15 residues in the CDR3. The CDR3 nucleotides are TGTGCCAGCAGCCTTAGCGGGGGGGGTGACAATGAGCAGTTCTTC. The encoded protein is CASSLSGGGDNEQFF.

The chain carries TRBV7-2 and TRBJ2-7; 8 bases are shared with TRBD2. Per germline, CDR1 SGHTA and CDR2 FQGNSA. The CDR3 runs 14 residues. Trimming removed 5 bases from V and 2 bases from J; junction bases left unmatched: 5. CDR3 loop: CASSTTGGTYEQYF. CDR3 DNA sequence: TGTGCCAGCAGCACAACGGGAGGGACCTACGAGCAGTACTTC.

The chain carries TRBV7-2 and TRBJ1-2; unclear D gene. Germline V gene lookup returns CDR1 SGHTA and CDR2 FQGNSA. The CDR3 covers 13 residues. Trimming pared 3 bases from V and 4 bases from J, leaving 9 bases between. The CDR3 region is CASSFGTSYGYTF. For the CDR3, the DNA is TGTGCCAGCAGCTTTGGCACCTCCTATGGCTACACCTTC.

This clonotype has at least ten counts. V usage is TRBV6-6 and J usage is TRBJ1-2, with D hard to call. The V gene's germline CDR1 is MNHNY and CDR2 SVGAGI (reference sequence). V was clipped by 11 bases and J by 0 bases, with 16 bases between them. The CDR3 runs to 14 residues. The CDR3 DNA reads TGTGCCGCCACACAACACGCGCCTAACTATGGCTACACCTTC. Its translation is CAATQHAPNYGYTF.

This clonotype was detected many times. The chain is built from TRBV6-5 and TRBJ2-7; 12 bases are shared with TRBD2. With V trimmed by 6 bases and J by 7 bases, 4 bases remained unmatched. The CDR3 runs to 13 residues. Germline V gene sequence: CDR1 MNHEY, CDR2 SVGAGI. In nucleotides, the CDR3 is TGTGCCAGCAGGAGACTAGCGGGGGATGAGCAGTACTTC. Its protein is CASRRLAGDEQYF.

This clonotype has a handful of counts. The gene calls are TRBV29-1 and TRBJ1-2, with D unresolved. Between the trimmed V and J ends, which lost 1 base and 5 bases, there was a span of 5 bases. Germline V gives CDR1 SQVTM, CDR2 ANQGSEA. CDR3 length equals 11 residues. The CDR3 loop reads CSVEGNYGYTF. Written as DNA, the CDR3 is TGCAGCGTTGAAGGCAATTATGGCTACACCTTC.

This clonotype was counted many times. The rearrangement uses TRBV27 and TRBJ2-7, with D possibly TRBD1 on 6 matching bases. Between the trimmed V and J ends, which lost 4 bases and 7 bases, there was a span of 23 bases. Per the germline V gene, CDR1 is MNHEY and CDR2 is SMNVEV (reference sequence). This CDR3 region has 16 residues. The CDR3 coding sequence is TGTGCCAGCAGTTCCCGGACAGTTCCCCATCTTGGAGAGCAGTACTTC. Translated, it gives CASSSRTVPHLGEQYF.

The chain recombines TRBV9 with TRBJ2-3; tentatively, D is TRBD2 (7 bases). V shed 0 bases and J shed 2 bases, with 10 bases lying between them. The CDR3 consists of 15 residues. Germline V gene lookup returns CDR1 SGDLS and CDR2 YYNGEE. As DNA, the CDR3 is TGTGCCAGCAGCGTAGCGGCGGGGGCCACAGATACGCAGTATTTT. Protein: CASSVAAGATDTQYF.

In DNA, the CDR3 is TGTGCTAGTGGTTCCTCGACAGGGGACACTGAAGCTTTCTTT. Translating gives CASGSSTGDTEAFF. The chain uses TRBV12-5 and TRBJ1-1, with 8 bases aligning to TRBD1. This CDR3 contains 14 residues. Germline values: CDR1 LGHNT, CDR2 FRNRAP. J was trimmed by 3 bases and V by 4 bases; bases with no gene match: 4.

The sample holds many counts of this clonotype. The chain joins TRBV10-3 to TRBJ2-5; tentatively, D is TRBD2 (6 bases). Germline V gives CDR1 ENHRY, CDR2 SYGVKD. Trimming shortened V by 3 bases and J by 7 bases, and 18 bases separated the two germline ends. The CDR3 contains 15 residues. CDR3 loop: CAISDRDFAAGTQYF. CDR3 nucleotides: TGTGCCATCAGTGACCGGGACTTCGCCGCAGGGACCCAGTACTTC.

For this clonotype: Since a much larger clone is just one base distant, this may be a read error. V and J are TRBV5-1 and TRBJ2-3; 7 positions agree with TRBD2. The germline V gene has CDR1 SGHRS and CDR2 YFSETQ. The length of the CDR3 is 15 residues. The CDR3: CASSLAGLSTGTQYF. The CDR3 DNA is TGCGCCAGCAGCTTGGCGGGACTAAGCACAGGTACGCAGTATTTT.

This clonotype appeared a few times. This rearrangement joins TRBV6-6 to TRBJ1-3; TRBD1 matches 7 bases. The V and J ends lost 7 bases and 1 base, in that order; junction bases with no gene match: 7. Germline V CDR1 and CDR2: MNHNY, SVGAGI (reference sequence). This CDR3 comprises 15 residues. The CDR3 bases are TGTGCCAGCACCTTCGACAGGGCTTCTGGAAACACCATATATTTT. Translation gives CASTFDRASGNTIYF.

A word on this clonotype: Germline is not matched at one junction end, which may reflect a read error. This chain connects TRBV12-3 or TRBV12-4 to TRBJ1-1, with 8 bases identical to TRBD1. The CDR3 totals 12 residues. The CDR3 sequence is CTSSRVTGGAFF. The CDR3 DNA follows: TGTACCAGCAGCCGCGTTACAGGGGGAGCTTTCTTT.

This clonotype was seen ten or more times. The V and J genes are TRBV5-6 and TRBJ2-7; D possibly corresponds to TRBD1 (5 bases). Trimming cost V 5 bases and J 0 bases, with 12 bases left between them. CDR1 is SGHDT, CDR2 YYEEEE, per germline. The CDR3 consists of 14 residues. The CDR3 sequence: CASRAWGSSYEQYF. The CDR3 DNA is TGTGCCAGCAGGGCCTGGGGCAGCTCCTACGAGCAGTACTTC. The variable domain in full, completed from reference TRBV5-6 and TRBJ2-7, reads DAGVTQSPTHLIKTRGQQVTLRCSPKSGHDTVSWYQQALGQGPQFIFQYYEEEERQRGNFPDRFSGHQFPNYSSELNVNALLLGDSALYLCASRAWGSSYEQYFGPGTRLTVT.

This clonotype was detected ten times or more. V is TRBV14 and J is TRBJ2-1; D gene unclear. CDR1 and CDR2 from the germline V gene are SGHDN and FVKESK. This CDR3 is built from 13 residues. V shed 0 bases and J shed 8 bases, with 8 bases lying between them. For the CDR3, the DNA is TGTGCCAGCAGCCAAGACCCAAATGATGAGCAGTTCTTC. The encoded protein is CASSQDPNDEQFF.

Many counts were recorded for this clonotype. The rearrangement joins TRBV20-1 to TRBJ2-7; maybe TRBD1 (5 bases). The germline CDR1 and CDR2 sequences are DFQATT and SNEGSKA (reference sequence). The CDR3 is made up of 14 amino acids. V was trimmed by 1 base and J by 3 bases, leaving 13 bases between them. The DNA for the CDR3 is TGCAGTGCTAGAGCACCGGGCAGGGACTACGAGCAGTACTTC. Encoded protein: CSARAPGRDYEQYF.

In this sample, this clonotype turned up many times. The chain combines TRBV12-3 or TRBV12-4 with TRBJ1-2; the match to TRBD1 covers 7 bases. The CDR3 consists of 12 residues. Trimming removed 2 bases from V and 11 bases from J; junction bases left unmatched: 5. The CDR3 spells CASSLSRGLYTF. DNA for the CDR3: TGTGCCAGCAGTTTATCAAGGGGGCTATACACCTTC.

As regards this clonotype: Just one base apart from a much larger clone, this may be a read error. The V gene is TRBV12-5, the J gene TRBJ1-1, with D perhaps TRBD1 (5 bases). CDR1 LGHNT and CDR2 FRNRAP come from the germline V gene. This CDR3 is built from 15 residues. V lost 10 bases and J lost 1, with 19 bases in between. The chain's CDR3 is CAIGGISYPNTEAFF. CDR3 sequence (DNA): TGTGCTATTGGGGGTATTAGTTACCCGAACACTGAAGCTTTCTTT.

The chain has TRBV7-9 and TRBJ2-3; perhaps TRBD1 as D (5 bases). The CDR3 has 16 amino acids. CDR1 is SEHNR and CDR2 is FQNEAQ in the germline V gene (reference sequence). V was trimmed by 5 bases and J by 0 bases, leaving 15 bases between them. This chain's CDR3 is CASSLIGGQSTDTQYF. The CDR3 DNA is TGTGCCAGCAGCCTTATAGGTGGACAAAGCACAGATACGCAGTATTTT.

The rearrangement links TRBV11-2 to TRBJ2-5, with 8 bases lining up with TRBD2. Losses at the gene ends were 0 bases for V and 5 bases for J; bases not matched to a gene: 11. CDR1 is SGHAT and CDR2 is FQNNGV in the germline V gene. CDR3 length: 17 residues. The CDR3 spells CASSLDLGTAGAETQYF. In nucleotides, the CDR3 is TGTGCCAGCAGCTTAGATCTCGGTACAGCGGGAGCGGAGACCCAGTACTTC.

This clonotype was seen at least ten times. This rearrangement joins TRBV5-1 to TRBJ2-1; D is uncertain. CDR3 length: 13 amino acids. In germline, CDR1 is SGHRS, CDR2 YFSETQ. Between the trimmed V and J ends, which lost 4 bases and 5 bases, there was a span of 10 bases. CDR3 sequence: CASSVNTNNEQFF. CDR3 sequence (DNA): TGCGCCAGCAGCGTTAATACAAACAATGAGCAGTTCTTC.

V gene TRBV6-6 combines with J gene TRBJ2-1; 8 bases are shared with TRBD2. V dropped 4 bases and J dropped 6; count of bases not matched to a gene: 8. CDR3 length: 15 amino acids. Per the germline V gene, CDR1 is MNHNY and CDR2 is SVGAGI (reference sequence). This CDR3 is CASSFNGGAVNEQFF. The DNA for the CDR3 is TGTGCCAGCAGTTTCAACGGGGGGGCCGTCAATGAGCAGTTCTTC.